The 28 T cell receptor beta chains in this list originate from one sample, sequenced in a study of blood T cell repertoires in COVID-19. Method: immunoSEQ multiplex PCR; TCRdb's copy keeps in-frame clones and lacks some. Here the sample spans over 110,000 clones, about 91% being singletons. Input material: peripheral blood. These receptor sequences come from a human donor in a cohort sampled during active COVID-19.

This clone was observed a few times. The V gene is TRBV5-6, the J gene TRBJ1-2; tentatively, D is TRBD1 (5 bases). V was cut by 10 bases and J by 2 bases, with 21 bases left in between. This CDR3 has 15 residues. CDR1 and CDR2 from the germline V gene are SGHDT and YYEEEE. The CDR3 is CACYRAGIGNYGYTF. DNA for the CDR3: TGTGCCTGCTACCGGGCAGGGATTGGGAACTATGGCTACACCTTC.

The V and J genes are TRBV12-3 or TRBV12-4 and TRBJ1-1; D is undetermined. This CDR3 is built from 13 residues. Deletions cut 2 bases from V and 8 bases from J, with 12 bases between. The CDR3 DNA follows: TGTGCCAGCAGTTTAATGGGAGGCAGGGAAGCTTTCTTT. The encoded protein is CASSLMGGREAFF.

V is TRBV7-9 and J is TRBJ2-7, with a weak D call TRBD2 (5 bases). Germline V gene sequence: CDR1 SEHNR, CDR2 FQNEAQ (reference sequence). The CDR3 spans 14 residues. Deletions cut 4 bases from V and 4 bases from J, with 14 bases between. CDR3 region: CASSSKDSAYEQYF. The CDR3 nucleotides read TGTGCCAGCAGCTCTAAGGACTCGGCGTACGAGCAGTACTTC.

The V and J genes are TRBV24-1 and TRBJ2-5; D perhaps matches TRBD2 (6 bases). The germline CDR1 and CDR2 sequences are KGHDR and SFDVKD. The CDR3 runs 16 residues. The V and J ends lost 1 base and 2 bases respectively, with 13 bases between them. The chain's CDR3 is CATSDLPGGVQETQYF. The CDR3 coding sequence is TGTGCCACCAGTGATTTACCCGGCGGGGTACAAGAGACCCAGTACTTC.

The rearrangement uses TRBV5-1 and TRBJ1-4; the D is unclear. V was cut by 5 bases and J by 4 bases, with 6 bases left in between. Germline values: CDR1 SGHRS, CDR2 YFSETQ. The CDR3 has 12 residues. The CDR3 loop reads CASRSSNEKLFF. The CDR3 region has the DNA TGCGCCAGCAGAAGTAGTAATGAAAAACTGTTTTTT.

This rearrangement joins TRBV11-2 to TRBJ2-1; D call uncertain. V gave up 2 bases and J gave up 5 bases, with 7 bases separating them. Germline CDR1 is SGHAT and CDR2 is FQNNGV. This CDR3 has 13 amino acids. CDR3 loop: CASSLNTDNEQFF. The CDR3 DNA sequence: TGTGCCAGCAGCTTAAACACCGACAATGAGCAGTTCTTC.

This chain connects TRBV7-9 to TRBJ2-5; no clear D gene. Deletions cut 5 bases from V and 2 bases from J, with 9 bases between. Germline V gives CDR1 SEHNR, CDR2 FQNEAQ (reference sequence). The CDR3 loop spans 13 amino acids. CDR3 DNA sequence: TGTGCCAGCAGCCCCGGGTTACAAGAGACCCAGTACTTC. It is translated as CASSPGLQETQYF.

The V call is TRBV5-6, the J call TRBJ2-1, with a tentative D call TRBD2 (6 bases). Germline V gene lookup returns CDR1 SGHDT and CDR2 YYEEEE. V was pared by 2 bases and J by 6 bases, with 15 bases between. CDR3 size: 15 residues. Here the CDR3 reads CASSFGHWEANEQFF. The CDR3 DNA is TGTGCCAGCAGCTTCGGACATTGGGAGGCCAATGAGCAGTTCTTC.

This clone was seen a few times. The chain's CDR3 is CASSFGSRGPNSPLHF. CDR3 bases: TGTGCCAGCAGCTTTGGGTCCAGGGGCCCTAATTCACCCCTCCACTTT. The rearrangement joins TRBV5-6 to TRBJ1-6, with D maybe TRBD1 (6 bases). Germline CDR1 and CDR2: SGHDT and YYEEEE. V was clipped by 2 bases and J by 6 bases, with 15 bases between them. The CDR3 loop spans 16 amino acids. The full variable domain, completed using reference TRBV5-6 and TRBJ1-6, is DAGVTQSPTHLIKTRGQQVTLRCSPKSGHDTVSWYQQALGQGPQFIFQYYEEEERQRGNFPDRFSGHQFPNYSSELNVNALLLGDSALYLCASSFGSRGPNSPLHFGNGTRLTVT.

The chain links TRBV19 to TRBJ2-3; no clear D. The V gene's germline CDR1 is LNHDA and CDR2 SQIVND (reference sequence). Trimming shortened V by 7 bases and J by 3 bases, and 11 bases separated the two germline ends. This CDR3 spans 13 amino acids. The CDR3 coding sequence is TGTGCCAGTATTCCCCCTAATACAGATACGCAGTATTTT. It codes for CASIPPNTDTQYF.

The chain has TRBV10-3 and TRBJ2-2; D gene unclear. Per the germline V gene, CDR1 is ENHRY and CDR2 is SYGVKD. V lost 4 bases and J lost 3, with 21 bases in between. The CDR3 has 18 amino acids. Written as DNA, the CDR3 is TGTGCCATCAGTGTTCCCTCGGTCGTAGCCGTAGACACCGGGGAGCTGTTTTTT. Its translation is CAISVPSVVAVDTGELFF.

There are a few counts of this clone. V gene TRBV3-1 (or the pseudogene TRBV3-2) combines with J gene TRBJ1-5; no clear D. The CDR3 totals 13 residues. The ends were cut back, 1 base at V and 4 bases at J, with 5 bases in the middle. The germline V gene encodes CDR1 LGHDT and CDR2 YNNKEL (reference sequence). The DNA for the CDR3 is TGTGCCAGCAGCCAAGGAGGAAATCAGCCCCAGCATTTT. Translation gives CASSQGGNQPQHF.

The CDR3 DNA sequence: TGCGCCAGCAGCTCCGACCGGGAAGCTAATGAAAAACTGTTTTTT. It encodes CASSSDREANEKLFF. The chain uses TRBV5-1 and TRBJ1-4; D call uncertain. This CDR3 has 15 amino acids. The V and J ends lost 3 bases and 3 bases respectively, with 12 bases between them. Germline loops: CDR1 SGHRS, CDR2 YFSETQ.

The chain carries TRBV9 and TRBJ2-1; 8 bases agree with TRBD1. The CDR3 runs to 19 residues. Germline lookup yields CDR1 SGDLS and CDR2 YYNGEE. With 4 bases clipped from V and 2 bases from J, the junction kept 17 bases outside the gene matches. The CDR3 bases are TGTGCCAGCAGCCCCAGGGACAGGCGCGTCGCGGCTGCCTACAATGAGCAGTTCTTC. Amino acid sequence: CASSPRDRRVAAAYNEQFF.

The V and J genes are TRBV7-2 and TRBJ2-7, with D possibly TRBD2 on 6 matching bases. Trimming removed 3 bases at V and 2 bases at J, with 8 bases between. The CDR3 has 13 amino acids. CDR1 is SGHTA, CDR2 FQGNSA, per germline. The CDR3 nucleotides read TGTGCCAGCAGCTTGGGGGGACCCTACGAGCAGTACTTC. Its protein is CASSLGGPYEQYF.

V gene TRBV11-2 combines with J gene TRBJ2-7; D gene uncertain. Germline V lookup: CDR1 SGHAT, CDR2 FQNNGV. The CDR3 loop spans 14 amino acids. The V gene lost 1 base and the J gene lost 4 bases, with 11 bases spanning the gap. The CDR3 sequence is CASSLVPEPYEQYF. For the CDR3, the DNA is TGTGCCAGCAGCTTAGTCCCGGAGCCGTACGAGCAGTACTTC.

The chain combines TRBV5-1 with TRBJ2-7; 8 bases fit TRBD1. CDR3 length: 16 residues. Germline V gene sequence: CDR1 SGHRS, CDR2 YFSETQ. With V trimmed by 1 base and J by 4 bases, 10 bases remained unmatched. CDR3 protein: CASSLRAQGASYEQYF. In DNA form, the CDR3 reads TGCGCCAGCAGCTTGAGGGCCCAGGGGGCTTCGTACGAGCAGTACTTC.

The V call is TRBV18, the J call TRBJ1-1, with 7 bases matching TRBD1. CDR3 size: 15 residues. In germline, CDR1 is KGHSH, CDR2 LQKENI. V was pared by 1 base and J by 2 bases, with 4 bases of the junction left unmatched. The CDR3 is CASSPQGQPNTEAFF. As DNA, the CDR3 is TGTGCCAGCTCACCACAGGGACAGCCAAACACTGAAGCTTTCTTT.

This rearrangement joins TRBV27 to TRBJ1-6; the match to TRBD1 covers 7 bases. Germline CDR1 and CDR2: MNHEY and SMNVEV (reference sequence). Trimming took 3 bases from V and 6 from J; bases not matched to a gene: 8. The CDR3 consists of 16 residues. CDR3 DNA: TGTGCCAGCAGTTTCACCGGGACAGATGTTAATTCACCCCTCCACTTT. Its translation: CASSFTGTDVNSPLHF.

This chain uses TRBV18 with TRBJ1-2; TRBD1 aligns across 11 bases. The germline CDR1 and CDR2 sequences are KGHSH and LQKENI. Trimming at V came to 3 bases and at J to 3 bases, leaving 6 bases not matched to a gene. The CDR3 has 16 amino acids. The CDR3 is CASSPRTGGADYGYTF. The CDR3 coding sequence is TGTGCCAGCTCACCGCGGACAGGGGGCGCCGACTATGGCTACACCTTC.

With regard to this clone: The same CDR3 can be traced to other DNA sequences in this sample. The chain carries TRBV7-9 and TRBJ1-2, with no clear D. V lost 5 bases, J lost 0 bases, and 13 bases lay in between. This CDR3 spans 15 amino acids. Germline V gene data show CDR1 as SEHNR and CDR2 as FQNEAQ (reference sequence). CDR3 in DNA: TGTGCCAGCAGCCCCCCCCGGGAAGCTAACTATGGCTACACCTTC. It encodes CASSPPREANYGYTF.

The CDR3 loop is CASREITPEGPEAFF. The CDR3 DNA is TGTGCCAGCAGAGAAATAACCCCGGAGGGCCCTGAAGCTTTCTTT. The chain employs TRBV28 and TRBJ1-1; D not certain. Trimming took 6 bases from V and 6 from J, leaving 20 bases between them. The CDR3 length is 15 residues. From germline, CDR1 is MDHEN and CDR2 SYDVKM.

The chain couples TRBV27 to TRBJ2-1; D is ambiguous. The CDR3 consists of 16 residues. V was pared by 6 bases and J by 0 bases, with 15 bases between. CDR1 and CDR2 (germline): MNHEY, SMNVEV (reference sequence). The CDR3 loop reads CASSLNPLHSYNEQFF. The DNA for the CDR3 is TGTGCCAGCAGCCTAAATCCTCTTCACTCCTACAATGAGCAGTTCTTC.

This clone was observed a single time. The CDR3 reads CASSLLAGGPGTGELFF. CDR3 sequence (DNA): TGTGCCAGCAGCCTACTAGCGGGGGGGCCTGGCACCGGGGAGCTGTTTTTT. The chain joins TRBV9 to TRBJ2-2; 13 bases map to TRBD2. The CDR3 runs to 17 residues. Germline loops: CDR1 SGDLS, CDR2 YYNGEE. Unmatched junction bases numbered 7, after V lost 4 bases and J lost 4 bases.

This clone was observed a single time. This chain uses TRBV4-1 with TRBJ1-1, with D tentatively TRBD1 (6 bases). V was trimmed by 2 bases and J by 1 base, leaving 11 bases between them. Germline lookup yields CDR1 MGHRA and CDR2 YSYEKL. The CDR3 is 15 residues long. Here the CDR3 reads CASSQLGQPNTEAFF. The CDR3 DNA reads TGCGCCAGCAGCCAACTAGGACAGCCGAACACTGAAGCTTTCTTT.

This rearrangement joins TRBV4-1 to TRBJ2-3; TRBD2 aligns across 13 bases. With 0 bases clipped from V and 8 bases from J, the junction kept 5 bases outside the gene matches. CDR3 length: 16 amino acids. Germline V lookup: CDR1 MGHRA, CDR2 YSYEKL. The DNA of the CDR3 is TGCGCCAGCAGCCAAGAGGGGGGACTAGCGGGGAGTACGCAGTATTTT. Translating it yields CASSQEGGLAGSTQYF.

V and J are TRBV4-3 and TRBJ2-1; 11 bases fit TRBD2. The length of the CDR3 is 16 residues. The V segment lost 3 bases and the J segment 7 bases; nucleotides outside the gene matches: 8. Germline V lookup: CDR1 LGHNA, CDR2 YSLEER. The CDR3 sequence: CASSHNLAGGGNEQFF. The DNA of the CDR3 is TGCGCCAGCAGCCACAATCTAGCGGGGGGTGGGAATGAGCAGTTCTTC.

This clone has just one count. The genes are TRBV5-5 and TRBJ1-6, with D hard to call. V lost 4 bases, J lost 7 bases, and 12 bases lay in between. This CDR3 spans 14 amino acids. Germline V gives CDR1 SGHKS, CDR2 YYEKEE (reference sequence). The CDR3 nucleotides are TGTGCCAGCAGCGTTCTTTCCTCGAATTCACCCCTCCACTTT. This translates into CASSVLSSNSPLHF.